Listed here are 24 T cell receptor beta chains from one sample, sequenced in a study of human T cells and chemical hapten exposure. Described time point: healthy volunteer bleed at 2 weeks. Unfractionated whole blood was the source of the extracted total RNA. MiXCR was run by TCRdb on the RACE reads, yielding one entry per CDR3 protein. The table lists around 130,000 distinct CDR3 sequences, about 9.4% of them singletons, with roughly 2% in the top ten. Sequencing input: whole blood. Receptor source: a male donor in good health. Some clones in this sample may be carry-over from other donors' samples.

The rearrangement links TRBV7-9 to TRBJ1-5; 10 bases line up with TRBD1. CDR1 is SEHNR and CDR2 is FQNEAQ in the germline V gene (reference sequence). The CDR3 spans 15 residues. Trimming cost V 5 bases and J 5 bases; bases outside gene matches: 6. CDR3 in amino acids: CASSPTGGFDQPQHF. CDR3 DNA sequence: TGTGCCAGCAGCCCGACAGGGGGCTTCGATCAGCCCCAGCATTTT.

This clonotype was counted only a few times. This chain joins TRBV6-1 and TRBJ1-1, with D unresolved. The CDR3 contains 13 residues. Looked up from germline, CDR1 is MNHNS and CDR2 is SASEGT. Trimming cost V 3 bases and J 5 bases, with 10 bases left between them. CDR3: CASSDFPGTEAFF. In nucleotides, the CDR3 is TGTGCCAGCAGTGACTTCCCGGGGACTGAAGCTTTCTTT.

This chain links TRBV7-9 with TRBJ2-7, with D possibly matching TRBD1 (6 bases). Trimming cost V 4 bases and J 1 base, with 11 bases left between them. This CDR3 is 14 amino acids long. CDR1 is SEHNR, CDR2 FQNEAQ, per germline (reference sequence). Here the CDR3 DNA reads TGTGCCAGCAGCTCCCCTCAGGGGTCCTACGAGCAGTACTTC. It is translated as CASSSPQGSYEQYF.

This chain links TRBV12-3 or TRBV12-4 with TRBJ2-2; D possibly corresponds to TRBD2 (5 bases). The V end was cut by 8 bases, the J end by 6 bases, with 7 bases between. This CDR3 contains 11 residues. The CDR3: CASVRAGELFF. CDR3 DNA sequence: TGTGCCAGCGTGAGGGCCGGGGAGCTGTTTTTT.

This clonotype has more than one count but fewer than ten. The V gene is TRBV2, the J gene TRBJ1-4; no reliable D call. The CDR3 has 15 amino acids. Trimming removed 5 bases at V and 7 bases at J, with 17 bases between. Germline V gives CDR1 SNHLY, CDR2 FYNNEI. CDR3 loop: CASSPSDPQSEKLFF. CDR3 in DNA: TGTGCCAGCAGTCCTTCGGATCCTCAATCTGAAAAACTGTTTTTT.

This clonotype has more than one count but fewer than ten. V usage is TRBV7-2 and J usage is TRBJ1-5, with D unresolved. Germline CDR1 SGHTA, CDR2 FQGNSA. V shed 3 bases and J shed 4 bases, with 7 bases lying between them. This CDR3 contains 13 residues. The CDR3 sequence: CASSFSGNQPQHF. The CDR3 coding sequence is TGTGCCAGCAGCTTCTCCGGGAATCAGCCCCAGCATTTT.

Only a few counts were recorded for this clonotype. The chain couples TRBV7-9 to TRBJ1-1; 7 nucleotides align to TRBD1. Germline loops: CDR1 SEHNR, CDR2 FQNEAQ (reference sequence). Trimming took 0 bases from V and 1 from J; bases not matched to a gene: 8. This CDR3 is built from 17 residues. The CDR3 is CASSLARDRVKNTEAFF. The CDR3 DNA follows: TGTGCCAGCAGCTTAGCTAGGGACAGAGTGAAGAACACTGAAGCTTTCTTT.

This chain connects TRBV14 to TRBJ2-1; the match to TRBD2 covers 15 bases. Germline values: CDR1 SGHDN, CDR2 FVKESK. With 1 base clipped from V and 7 bases from J, the junction kept 11 bases outside the gene matches. The CDR3 spans 19 residues. This CDR3 reads CASSQGGLAGGPLANEQFF. The DNA for the CDR3 is TGTGCCAGCAGCCAAGGAGGACTAGCGGGAGGGCCCCTAGCGAATGAGCAGTTCTTC.

This clonotype was counted only a few times. CDR3 in amino acids: CASSLTVSYEQYF. The CDR3 bases are TGTGCCAGCAGTTTGACAGTCTCCTACGAGCAGTACTTC. The rearrangement joins TRBV27 to TRBJ2-7; D perhaps matches TRBD1 (5 bases). Germline-derived CDR1 and CDR2 are MNHEY and SMNVEV (reference sequence). Trimming removed 3 bases at V and 0 bases at J, with 6 bases between. The CDR3 sequence is 13 residues long.

This clonotype was observed a handful of times. J is TRBJ2-1 and V is TRBV10-3, with D unclear. There are 11 residues in the CDR3. Trimming took 6 bases from V and 3 from J, leaving 3 bases between them. Germline CDR1 reads ENHRY; CDR2 reads SYGVKD. This CDR3 is CAIRDYNEQFF. As DNA, the CDR3 is TGTGCCATCAGGGACTACAATGAGCAGTTCTTC.

This clonotype occurred a few times. V and J are TRBV20-1 and TRBJ1-1, with 7 bases aligning to TRBD1. The V and J ends lost 4 bases and 0 bases, in that order; junction bases with no gene match: 5. The CDR3 runs to 14 residues. Germline assignment: CDR1 DFQATT and CDR2 SNEGSKA (reference sequence). This CDR3 reads CSAMKTGLNTEAFF. CDR3 sequence (DNA): TGCAGTGCTATGAAGACAGGGTTGAACACTGAAGCTTTCTTT.

This sequence joins TRBV7-6 and TRBJ2-3; a weak D match, TRBD2 (6 bases). The germline CDR1 and CDR2 sequences are SGHVS and FNYEAQ. V lost 7 bases, J lost 5 bases, and 13 bases lay in between. CDR3 length: 13 amino acids. Written as DNA, the CDR3 is TGTGCCAGCACCACGGGAGTTGAAGATACGCAGTATTTT. Amino acid sequence: CASTTGVEDTQYF.

This clonotype turned up a few times. The chain uses TRBV11-2 and TRBJ2-7, with D possibly called TRBD1 or TRBD2 (5 bases each). Trimming removed 0 bases at V and 7 bases at J, with 13 bases between. This CDR3 contains 14 residues. The germline gives CDR1 SGHAT, CDR2 FQNNGV. CDR3 sequence: CASSLEPGTAEQYF. For the CDR3, the DNA is TGTGCCAGCAGCTTAGAACCGGGGACCGCGGAGCAGTACTTC.

The chain is built from TRBV21-1 and TRBJ1-5; the table's D gene call, TRBD1, was not cross checked with the DNA. TRBV21-1 is a documented pseudogene. This CDR3 region has 16 residues. As DNA, the CDR3 is TGTGCCAGCAGCAAAGGGGAGGGACAGCTTTATCAGCCCCAGCATTTT. Translated: CASSKGEGQLYQPQHF.

This rearrangement joins TRBV6-5 to TRBJ1-4; D possibly corresponds to TRBD1 (5 bases). Germline V lookup: CDR1 MNHEY, CDR2 SVGAGI. CDR3 length: 15 residues. V lost 0 bases and J 8 bases, leaving 13 bases between the germline ends. The CDR3 sequence: CASSYSGGTGEKLFF. The DNA for the CDR3 is TGTGCCAGCAGTTACTCGGGAGGGACTGGCGAAAAACTGTTTTTT.

This clonotype came up many times. The rearrangement joins TRBV11-2 to TRBJ2-1; tentatively, D is TRBD2 (6 bases). V lost 2 bases and J lost 4, with 12 bases in between. The CDR3 extends over 15 amino acids. Per germline, CDR1 SGHAT and CDR2 FQNNGV. CDR3 nucleotides: TGTGCCAGCAGCTTAAGGAGGGGCACATACAATGAGCAGTTCTTC. Translation gives CASSLRRGTYNEQFF.

This clonotype was seen ten or more times. The V call is TRBV4-3, the J call TRBJ2-5; 9 positions agree with TRBD1. The length of the CDR3 is 16 residues. The J segment lost 5 bases and the V segment lost 0 bases, leaving 7 bases of the junction unmatched. CDR1 and CDR2 (germline): LGHNA, YSLEER. The DNA of the CDR3 is TGCGCCAGCAGCCAAGATAAAACAGGGGGCGGTGAGACCCAGTACTTC. It encodes CASSQDKTGGGETQYF.

The genes are TRBV6-2 or TRBV6-3 and TRBJ1-1; D unclear. Trimming removed 6 bases at V and 0 bases at J, with 14 bases between. This CDR3 is 15 amino acids long. Germline CDR1 MNHEY, CDR2 SVGEGT. The CDR3 DNA follows: TGTGCCAGCAGCTCCCAACAGAAGATGAACACTGAAGCTTTCTTT. Residues: CASSSQQKMNTEAFF.

This clonotype was detected a few times. The V gene is TRBV29-1, the J gene TRBJ2-4, with 7 bases aligning to TRBD1. CDR1 is SQVTM and CDR2 is ANQGSEA in the germline V gene. This CDR3 region has 17 residues. V lost 0 bases, J lost 6 bases, and 14 bases stayed unmatched. The CDR3 DNA sequence: TGCAGCGTTGAAGATTGGGAGACAGGGACATTCGGAAACATTCAGTACTTC. The encoded protein is CSVEDWETGTFGNIQYF.

The rearrangement uses TRBV6-5 and TRBJ1-2; no clear D gene. The CDR3 consists of 12 residues. Germline CDR1 reads MNHEY; CDR2 reads SVGAGI. Trimming stripped 8 bases from V and 2 bases from J, with 9 bases between. The CDR3 region has the DNA TGTGCCAGCTTTAGGGCAAACTATGGCTACACCTTC. It is translated as CASFRANYGYTF.

This clonotype occurred many times. J is TRBJ2-7 and V is TRBV12-3 or TRBV12-4; 10 bases are a match to TRBD2. There are 15 residues in the CDR3. The trim removed 6 bases at V and 4 bases at J, leaving 9 bases unmatched. CDR3 sequence: CASRIAGTSEYEQYF. The CDR3 nucleotides are TGTGCCAGCAGAATCGCCGGGACTAGCGAATACGAGCAGTACTTC.

The chain employs TRBV5-1 and TRBJ2-1, with TRBD1 matching 8 bases. J gave up 7 bases and V 0 bases, and 12 bases lay outside the gene matches. CDR1 is SGHRS, CDR2 YFSETQ, per germline. The CDR3 consists of 17 residues. In nucleotides, the CDR3 is TGCGCCAGCAGCTTGGCACGTGGACAGGGCTCGAATAATGAGCAGTTCTTC. Protein sequence: CASSLARGQGSNNEQFF.

This clonotype has at least ten counts. The J gene is TRBJ2-7, the V gene TRBV5-1; TRBD1 matches 7 bases. Trimming removed 4 bases from V and 2 bases from J; junction bases left unmatched: 6. There are 14 residues in the CDR3. CDR1 SGHRS and CDR2 YFSETQ come from the germline V gene. The CDR3 sequence is CASSLRDRPYEQYF. The DNA of the CDR3 is TGCGCCAGCAGCCTACGGGACAGACCCTACGAGCAGTACTTC.

The chain carries TRBV10-3 and TRBJ2-7, with 13 positions matching TRBD2. From germline, CDR1 is ENHRY and CDR2 SYGVKD. The CDR3 covers 16 residues. J lost 2 bases, V lost 3 bases, and 4 bases had no gene match. The DNA of the CDR3 is TGTGCCATCAGTGATCAAGGGACTAGCGGGACCTACGAGCAGTACTTC. The encoded protein is CAISDQGTSGTYEQYF.